This T cell receptor beta chain was found in a study of blood T cell repertoires in COVID-19. Study information: Samples taken during acute and convalescent COVID-19 were collected in the United States, Italy and Spain. From T cells, B-cell-depleted T cells, or PBMCs came the material, which was cDNA or gDNA.

Seattle patients were enrolled while actively infected and followed longitudinally. This clone has just one count. The CDR3 consists of 13 residues. Trimming at V came to 5 bases and at J to 11 bases, leaving 6 bases not matched to a gene. As processed by the authors: For nucleated cells, counts were estimated from reference gene primer amplification. The method was immunoSEQ multiplex PCR; TCRdb's version includes in-frame clones alone and lacks a portion of them. The DNA gave D and trimming, while V, J and clone size come from that table. The sample includes nearly 50,000 clones, about 90% seen only once; the top ten take 2.1%.

The source of this sequence is a woman aged 80 or older with COVID-19, enrolled during active disease. V gene TRBV12-3 or TRBV12-4 combines with J gene TRBJ2-2, with 9 bases matching TRBD2. Material for sequencing was peripheral blood. The CDR3 DNA follows: TGTGCCAGCAGTGGTACGACTAGCGGCGAGCTGTTTTTT. Amino acid sequence: CASSGTTSGELFF.